The 32 T cell receptor beta chains listed next were all sequenced from one sample in a study of OX40 agonist ivuxolimab in advanced cancers. Sequencing was performed with immunoSEQ multiplex PCR; in TCRdb, only in-frame clones are kept and a portion is missing. The table shows approximately 100,000 clones, with approximately 80% occurring only once. The sample here was CD4+ or CD8+ T cells sorted from blood, taken in a trial of the OX40 agonist ivuxolimab. The receptors originated from an adult with an advanced solid tumor such as melanoma, head and neck, liver or kidney cancer.

This rearrangement joins TRBV28 to TRBJ1-1; no definite D call. This CDR3 region has 16 residues. Trimming pared 5 bases from V and 6 bases from J, leaving 22 bases between. Germline CDR1 reads MDHEN; CDR2 reads SYDVKM. In nucleotides, the CDR3 is TGTGCCAGCAGTCGTCCGATATCGGGTGGATTGGCTGAAGCTTTCTTT. Its translation: CASSRPISGGLAEAFF. The variable domain in full, completed from reference TRBV28 and TRBJ1-1, reads DVKVTQSSRYLVKRTGEKVFLECVQDMDHENMFWYRQDPGLGLRLIYFSYDVKMKEKGDIPEGYSVSREKKERFSLILESASTNQTSMYLCASSRPISGGLAEAFFGQGTRLTVV.

The chain employs TRBV9 and TRBJ2-1, with 9 bases fitting TRBD2. This CDR3 spans 15 amino acids. V lost 2 bases, J lost 4 bases, and 4 bases stayed unmatched. Per the germline V gene, CDR1 is SGDLS and CDR2 is YYNGEE. The CDR3 DNA reads as TGTGCCAGCAGCGTTGGACTAGCGTATTACAATGAGCAGTTCTTC. It encodes CASSVGLAYYNEQFF.

The chain carries TRBV19 and TRBJ2-7; weak D call: TRBD2 (5 bases). Germline CDR1 is LNHDA and CDR2 is SQIVND (reference sequence). This CDR3 has 16 residues. The germline V and J ends were trimmed by 6 bases and 5 bases, with 23 bases remaining between them. The CDR3 sequence: CASRDDGVLGGHEQYF. In nucleotides, the CDR3 is TGTGCCAGTAGGGACGACGGGGTTTTAGGTGGCCACGAGCAGTACTTC.

This chain joins TRBV5-1 and TRBJ2-3, with D perhaps matching TRBD2 (5 bases). V was shortened by 3 bases and J by 3 bases, with 14 bases between the two germline ends. CDR1 is SGHRS and CDR2 is YFSETQ in the germline V gene. The CDR3 contains 15 residues. In DNA form, the CDR3 reads TGCGCCAGCAGCTGGCCGTTCGGGGAAACAGATACGCAGTATTTT. It yields the protein CASSWPFGETDTQYF.

V is TRBV2 and J is TRBJ2-3; 7 bases align to TRBD2. CDR1 SNHLY and CDR2 FYNNEI come from the germline V gene. V lost 4 bases, J lost 2 bases, and 6 bases stayed unmatched. The CDR3 has 15 amino acids. In DNA, the CDR3 is TGTGCCAGCAGTGTGGCTAGCGGTTTCACAGATACGCAGTATTTT. Encoded protein: CASSVASGFTDTQYF.

This sequence joins TRBV7-2 and TRBJ2-7, with unresolved D. This CDR3 region has 13 residues. V lost 6 bases and J lost 1, with 10 bases in between. Germline lookup yields CDR1 SGHTA and CDR2 FQGNSA. DNA of the CDR3: TGTGCCAGCAGTTCGGGCTTTTCCTACGAGCAGTACTTC. Translated: CASSSGFSYEQYF.

A few counts support this clone. The J gene is TRBJ1-2, the V gene TRBV7-9; D gene uncertain. V lost 5 bases, J lost 6 bases, and 13 bases lay in between. CDR3 length equals 13 residues. Looked up from germline, CDR1 is SEHNR and CDR2 is FQNEAQ (reference sequence). CDR3 bases: TGTGCCAGCAGCCCCCCAGGCGGGGATGGCTACACCTTC. It is translated as CASSPPGGDGYTF. The whole variable domain, remainder taken from reference TRBV7-9 and TRBJ1-2, is DTGVSQNPRHKITKRGQNVTFRCDPISEHNRLYWYRQTLGQGPEFLTYFQNEAQLEKSRLLSDRFSAERPKGSFSTLEIQRTEQGDSAMYLCASSPPGGDGYTFGSGTRLTVV.

The J gene is TRBJ1-2, the V gene TRBV28, with D tentatively TRBD1 (6 bases). Germline V gene sequence: CDR1 MDHEN, CDR2 SYDVKM. Trimming removed 5 bases at V and 4 bases at J, with 23 bases between. CDR3 length equals 17 residues. This chain's CDR3 is CASSLSERGDRGYGYTF. The DNA of the CDR3 is TGTGCCAGCAGTCTTTCCGAGAGGGGGGATAGAGGCTATGGCTACACCTTC.

This sequence joins TRBV9 and TRBJ2-3; 15 bases line up with TRBD2. The germline CDR1 and CDR2 sequences are SGDLS and YYNGEE. This CDR3 is 17 amino acids long. The ends lost 0 bases at V and 3 bases at J; junction bases unmatched: 2. This chain's CDR3 is CASSVVGLAGGTDTQYF. As DNA, the CDR3 is TGTGCCAGCAGCGTAGTGGGACTAGCGGGGGGAACAGATACGCAGTATTTT.

The rearrangement joins TRBV4-3 to TRBJ2-7; D unclear. Between the trimmed V and J ends, which lost 0 bases and 5 bases, there was a span of 17 bases. Germline CDR1 LGHNA, CDR2 YSLEER. The CDR3 loop spans 16 amino acids. The CDR3 sequence: CASSQDRRPITDEQYF. In DNA form, the CDR3 reads TGCGCCAGCAGCCAAGATCGGCGGCCGATAACCGACGAGCAGTACTTC.

The V call is TRBV18, the J call TRBJ2-7; no firm D call. V lost 1 base to trimming and J lost 3 bases, with 10 bases between them. Germline V lookup: CDR1 KGHSH, CDR2 LQKENI. The CDR3 runs 14 residues. CDR3 bases: TGTGCCAGCTCACCACGGGCCGAGAACTACGAGCAGTACTTC. It yields the protein CASSPRAENYEQYF.

This clone was seen a few times. The chain is built from TRBV9 and TRBJ1-2; possibly TRBD1 for D (5 bases). This CDR3 is built from 15 residues. Per germline, CDR1 SGDLS and CDR2 YYNGEE. Deletions cut 4 bases from V and 4 bases from J, with 17 bases between. The CDR3 DNA follows: TGTGCCAGCAGCCCGGACCCGGGGCGGAGCTATGGCTACACCTTC. Encoded protein: CASSPDPGRSYGYTF.

The J gene is TRBJ1-5, the V gene TRBV29-1; D is perhaps TRBD1 (5 bases). Germline V gene sequence: CDR1 SQVTM, CDR2 ANQGSEA. Deletions cut 3 bases from V and 1 base from J, with 7 bases between. The CDR3 covers 13 residues. DNA of the CDR3: TGCAGCGTTGAGGGGGACAGCAATCAGCCCCAGCATTTT. Encoded protein: CSVEGDSNQPQHF. The full variable domain, its missing parts supplied by reference TRBV29-1 and TRBJ1-5, is SAVISQKPSRDICQRGTSLTIQCQVDSQVTMMFWYRQQPGQSLTLIATANQGSEATYESGFVIDKFPISRPNLTFSTLTVSNMSPEDSSIYLCSVEGDSNQPQHFGDGTRLSIL.

This chain connects TRBV10-1 to TRBJ1-4; D gene ambiguous. The CDR3 length is 14 residues. CDR1 is WNHNN and CDR2 is SYGVQD in the germline V gene (reference sequence). Trimming shortened V by 5 bases and J by 1 base, and 8 bases separated the two germline ends. This chain's CDR3 is CASSTSLTNEKLFF. DNA for the CDR3: TGCGCCAGCAGTACCAGTCTAACTAATGAAAAACTGTTTTTT.

This chain joins TRBV5-1 and TRBJ2-1; D is uncertain. Deletions cut 2 bases from V and 3 bases from J, with 6 bases between. The CDR3 has 13 amino acids. Germline V gene sequence: CDR1 SGHRS, CDR2 YFSETQ. CDR3 DNA: TGCGCCAGCAGCTTCGACAACTACAATGAGCAGTTCTTC. It translates to CASSFDNYNEQFF. The full variable domain, its missing parts supplied by reference TRBV5-1 and TRBJ2-1, is KAGVTQTPRYLIKTRGQQVTLSCSPISGHRSVSWYQQTPGQGLQFLFEYFSETQRNKGNFPGRFSGRQFSNSRSEMNVSTLELGDSALYLCASSFDNYNEQFFGPGTRLTVL.

This chain joins TRBV6-5 and TRBJ2-7; D remains unclear. CDR3 length: 15 residues. CDR1 and CDR2 (germline): MNHEY, SVGAGI. Trimming took off 6 bases at V and 6 bases at J, with 21 bases between the two ends. CDR3 sequence: CASSRQDKPVGEQYF. CDR3 sequence (DNA): TGTGCCAGCAGCAGGCAAGACAAGCCGGTGGGCGAGCAGTACTTC.

V and J are TRBV2 and TRBJ2-5, with D possibly being TRBD1 (6 bases). The CDR3 is made up of 12 amino acids. CDR1 is SNHLY, CDR2 FYNNEI, per germline. V was pared by 5 bases and J by 2 bases, with 6 bases between. The CDR3 DNA sequence: TGTGCCAGCAGTAGGGGGCAAGAGACCCAGTACTTC. It translates to CASSRGQETQYF.

This clone was detected a few times. The rearrangement links TRBV10-3 to TRBJ1-2; tentative D call: TRBD1 (5 bases). From germline, CDR1 is ENHRY and CDR2 SYGVKD. The CDR3 has 13 residues. V was shortened by 4 bases and J by 8 bases, with 14 bases between the two germline ends. This CDR3 reads CAISVDSLGGYTF. In nucleotides, the CDR3 is TGTGCCATCAGTGTTGACAGCCTAGGGGGCTACACCTTC.

This clone occurred once. The genes are TRBV18 and TRBJ1-1; 9 positions match TRBD1. V gave up 5 bases and J gave up 3 bases; unmatched junction bases: 10. The CDR3 loop spans 16 amino acids. In germline, CDR1 is KGHSH, CDR2 LQKENI. CDR3 region: CASSSLPRTGDTEAFF. For the CDR3, the DNA is TGTGCCAGCTCATCCCTACCCAGGACAGGGGACACTGAAGCTTTCTTT.

The rearrangement links TRBV5-1 to TRBJ2-1; 11 nucleotides agree with TRBD1. Per germline, CDR1 SGHRS and CDR2 YFSETQ. The CDR3 contains 15 residues. Trimming took 4 bases from V and 9 from J; bases not matched to a gene: 9. CDR3 sequence reads: CASSASGTGGIEQFF. CDR3 nucleotide sequence: TGCGCCAGCAGCGCTTCCGGGACAGGGGGTATTGAGCAGTTCTTC.

The V gene is TRBV5-1, the J gene TRBJ2-1, with 9 bases aligning to TRBD2. The CDR3 length is 17 residues. The V and J ends lost 0 bases and 7 bases, in that order; junction bases with no gene match: 11. CDR1 and CDR2 (germline): SGHRS, YFSETQ. As DNA, the CDR3 is TGCGCCAGCAGCTTGGCCGGCGAAGCGGGGGGCAAGAATGAGCAGTTCTTC. Encoded protein: CASSLAGEAGGKNEQFF.

The chain links TRBV5-1 to TRBJ2-3, with 13 bases matching TRBD2. CDR3 length: 16 amino acids. The trim removed 0 bases at V and 7 bases at J, leaving 5 bases unmatched. Germline V gene lookup returns CDR1 SGHRS and CDR2 YFSETQ. The CDR3: CASSLAGTSGENTQYF. CDR3 DNA sequence: TGCGCCAGCAGCTTGGCGGGGACTAGCGGGGAAAATACGCAGTATTTT.

The chain uses TRBV30 and TRBJ2-5, with 11 positions matching TRBD2. The DNA end is a closer match to TRBJ2-7, so the J assignment may be wrong. CDR1 is GTSNPN, CDR2 SVGIG, per germline (reference sequence). This CDR3 has 14 residues. The CDR3 sequence: CAWTPGLAGNEQYF. The CDR3 DNA is TGTGCCTGGACACCCGGACTAGCGGGTAACGAGCAGTACTTC.

This chain joins TRBV10-3 and TRBJ2-5; tentative D call: TRBD1 (6 bases). This CDR3 has 14 residues. The V and J ends lost 7 bases and 4 bases respectively, with 16 bases between them. Germline CDR1 and CDR2: ENHRY and SYGVKD. The DNA for the CDR3 is TGTGCCATCATGGGTACAGGGAGTGGAGAGACCCAGTACTTC. Its protein is CAIMGTGSGETQYF.

The chain has TRBV21-1 and TRBJ2-7; the table's D call, TRBD1, was not checked against the DNA. TRBV21-1 counts as a pseudogene. The CDR3 is 14 residues long. The CDR3 DNA sequence: TGTGCCAGCAGCAAACTTATGTCAGAAATCGAGCAGTACTTC. It is translated as CASSKLMSEIEQYF.

The rearrangement links TRBV7-9 to TRBJ2-5, with TRBD2 identical over 7 bases. The CDR3 loop spans 17 amino acids. With V trimmed by 5 bases and J by 4 bases, 16 bases remained unmatched. CDR1 is SEHNR and CDR2 is FQNEAQ in the germline V gene (reference sequence). CDR3 sequence reads: CASSLLTPTGGGETQYF. In DNA form, the CDR3 reads TGTGCCAGCAGCCTCCTTACTCCGACGGGGGGAGGAGAGACCCAGTACTTC.

This clone was observed a handful of times. The chain couples TRBV6-6 to TRBJ1-5; TRBD1 matches at 7 bases. Looked up from germline, CDR1 is MNHNY and CDR2 is SVGAGI (reference sequence). This CDR3 is 15 amino acids long. Germline trimming cut 6 bases from V and 4 bases from J; bases unmatched to any gene: 9. CDR3 sequence: CASRSGTAINQPQHF. As DNA, the CDR3 is TGTGCCAGCAGATCCGGGACAGCTATTAATCAGCCCCAGCATTTT.

This rearrangement joins TRBV7-9 to TRBJ1-2; TRBD1 is a possible D gene (5 bases). The CDR3 is 14 residues long. Trimming took off 5 bases at V and 2 bases at J, with 12 bases between the two ends. Germline CDR1 is SEHNR and CDR2 is FQNEAQ (reference sequence). The CDR3 loop is CASSPTEPNYGYTF. CDR3 DNA: TGTGCCAGCAGCCCGACAGAACCCAACTATGGCTACACCTTC.

J is TRBJ2-7 and V is TRBV7-9, with D possibly matching TRBD1 (5 bases). V lost 5 bases and J 1 base, leaving 15 bases between the germline ends. Germline V gene sequence: CDR1 SEHNR, CDR2 FQNEAQ (reference sequence). There are 15 residues in the CDR3. CDR3 sequence (DNA): TGTGCCAGCAGCCCCCAAGGTGGGGCTTCCTACGAGCAGTACTTC. This sequence encodes CASSPQGGASYEQYF.

A note on this clone: The germline gene is not matched at one end of the junction; a read error may be the cause. The gene calls are TRBV5-6 and TRBJ1-2; 8 bases match TRBD1. The germline V gene has CDR1 SGHDT and CDR2 YYEEEE. The CDR3 spans 16 residues. The CDR3 coding sequence is TGTGCCAGCAGCTTCCAGGGGGCGCGAAGCGTTTTGGAAAGCGCCTTC. Protein: CASSFQGARSVLESAF.

The rearrangement joins TRBV19 to TRBJ2-7; D might be TRBD1 (5 bases). Trimming removed 5 bases at V and 0 bases at J, with 14 bases between. This CDR3 has 15 residues. Germline V CDR1 and CDR2: LNHDA, SQIVND (reference sequence). The CDR3 reads CASSPQGPNSYEQYF. In nucleotides, the CDR3 is TGTGCCAGTAGTCCCCAGGGCCCTAACTCCTACGAGCAGTACTTC.

This clone has only a few counts. The chain employs TRBV6-5 and TRBJ2-2, with TRBD2 matching 11 bases. Looked up from germline, CDR1 is MNHEY and CDR2 is SVGAGI. V shed 3 bases and J 2 bases; nucleotides not matched to a gene: 2. The CDR3 loop spans 16 amino acids. The CDR3 DNA is TGTGCCAGCAGTTATGGGACTAGCGGTAACACCGGGGAGCTGTTTTTT. Amino acids: CASSYGTSGNTGELFF.